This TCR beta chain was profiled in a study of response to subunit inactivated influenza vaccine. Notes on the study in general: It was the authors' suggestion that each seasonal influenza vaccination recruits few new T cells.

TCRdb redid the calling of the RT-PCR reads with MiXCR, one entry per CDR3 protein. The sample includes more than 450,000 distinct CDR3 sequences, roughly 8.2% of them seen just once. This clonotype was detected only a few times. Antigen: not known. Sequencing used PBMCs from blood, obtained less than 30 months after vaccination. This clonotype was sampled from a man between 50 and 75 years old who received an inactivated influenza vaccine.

CDR3 in amino acids: CSASDLAGQREQFF. The CDR3 DNA is TGCAGTGCTAGCGACCTAGCGGGACAAAGGGAGCAGTTCTTC. The chain uses TRBV20-1 and TRBJ2-1, with 9 bases fitting TRBD2. V was clipped by 3 bases and J by 10 bases; unmatched bases: 10. Looked up from germline, CDR1 is DFQATT and CDR2 is SNEGSKA (reference sequence). This CDR3 is 14 amino acids long.